What follows describes a single TCR beta chain. Germline V CDR1 and CDR2: SGHTS, YDEGEE. V gave up 0 bases and J gave up 1 base, with 2 bases separating them. The CDR3 is 12 amino acids. The record originates from a study of control samples from healthy donors and cancer patients. The protocol was immunoSEQ multiplex PCR, while the TCRdb copy is restricted to in-frame clones and leaves out a portion. This sample carries tens of thousands of clones, around 90% of them seen once, and the ten largest clones take 1.9%. This chain links TRBV5-8 with TRBJ2-7, with D unclear. The sequence derives from a woman aged 60 to 75 with head and neck cancer. Input material: PBMCs. CDR3 sequence reads: CASSLVSYEQYF. The CDR3 DNA reads TGTGCCAGCAGCTTGGTATCCTACGAGCAGTACTTC. Drawing the rest from reference TRBV5-8 and TRBJ2-7, the complete variable domain is EAGVTQSPTHLIKTRGQQATLRCSPISGHTSVYWYQQALGLGLQFLLWYDEGEERNRGNFPPRFSGRQFPNYSSELNVNALELEDSALYLCASSLVSYEQYFGPGTRLTVT.